These 27 T cell receptor beta chains were sequenced from one sample in a study of vaccination effects on CD4 cells after COVID-19. Method: immunoSEQ multiplex PCR; TCRdb's copy keeps in-frame clones and lacks some. This table holds 20,000 to 30,000 clones, around 70% found once. Using viral peptide pools, the ViraFEST assay grew out antigen-specific CD4+ T cells prior to sequencing. Isolating CD4+ T cells followed about 10 days of culture. Either the BNT162b2 or mRNA-1273 vaccine was given to participants in two doses. Antigen specificity for these receptors is unknown. Material: CD4+ T cells from PBMCs cultured with SARS-CoV-2 spike peptides, obtained after COVID-19 vaccination. These receptors were taken from a human donor who received a COVID-19 vaccine.

This chain joins TRBV6-4 and TRBJ1-2; the D gene is possibly TRBD1 (6 bases). This CDR3 comprises 16 residues. V lost 5 bases, J lost 6 bases, and 22 bases lay in between. In germline, CDR1 is MRHNA, CDR2 SNTAGT. CDR3 bases: TGTGCCAGCAGTCAAGAAATTGTGGCAGGGGCTAATGGCTACACCTTC. It codes for CASSQEIVAGANGYTF.

CDR3 sequence: CASSQDWEGLVEAFF. Here the CDR3 DNA reads TGTGCCAGCAGCCAAGATTGGGAGGGATTAGTTGAAGCTTTCTTT. The rearrangement links TRBV4-2 to TRBJ1-1; no definite D call. This CDR3 contains 15 residues. The V gene's germline CDR1 is LGHNA and CDR2 YNFKEQ. V lost 0 bases and J 7 bases, leaving 15 bases between the germline ends.

This clone has a single count. V usage is TRBV5-1 and J usage is TRBJ1-4; 9 bases map to TRBD1. J gave up 7 bases and V 0 bases, and 4 bases lay outside the gene matches. The CDR3 runs 15 residues. Germline values: CDR1 SGHRS, CDR2 YFSETQ. The CDR3 protein is CASSLGTGGSEKLFF. For the CDR3, the DNA is TGCGCCAGCAGCTTGGGCACAGGGGGCAGTGAAAAACTGTTTTTT.

The chain is built from TRBV6-2 or TRBV6-3 and TRBJ2-2, with 12 bases that match TRBD2. The germline CDR1 and CDR2 sequences are MNHEY and SVGEGT. The CDR3 spans 17 residues. V gave up 5 bases and J gave up 3 bases; unmatched junction bases: 7. Here the CDR3 reads CASSRTSGRFDTGELFF. DNA of the CDR3: TGTGCCAGCAGTCGTACTAGCGGGAGGTTTGACACCGGGGAGCTGTTTTTT.

This chain uses TRBV5-8 with TRBJ2-2; possibly TRBD1 or TRBD2 for D (5 bases each). With 5 bases removed from V and 1 base from J, the gap between germline ends came to 15 bases. This CDR3 is 16 amino acids long. Germline CDR1 is SGHTS and CDR2 is YDEGEE. DNA for the CDR3: TGTGCCAGCAGTTTAACCGGGACGGTGAACACCGGGGAGCTGTTTTTT. It yields the protein CASSLTGTVNTGELFF.

This chain links TRBV7-9 with TRBJ2-2; D is unresolved. The CDR3 is made up of 16 amino acids. Germline CDR1 is SEHNR and CDR2 is FQNEAQ (reference sequence). Deletions cut 3 bases from V and 3 bases from J, with 14 bases between. The DNA for the CDR3 is TGTGCCAGCAGCTTGAGACCAGCGAGTGACACCGGGGAGCTGTTTTTT. Residues: CASSLRPASDTGELFF.

The genes are TRBV5-1 and TRBJ2-2; TRBD2 is a possible D gene (5 bases). The germline V gene encodes CDR1 SGHRS and CDR2 YFSETQ. The CDR3 is made up of 15 amino acids. Trimming left V 2 bases short and J 6 bases short, with 14 bases between. CDR3: CASSLARAGAGELFF. The CDR3 bases are TGCGCCAGCAGCTTAGCGCGGGCCGGGGCCGGGGAGCTGTTTTTT.

The gene calls are TRBV18 and TRBJ1-1; 9 bases agree with TRBD1. The CDR3 covers 17 residues. V trimming: 1 base; J trimming: 3 bases; junction bases outside the gene matches: 9. CDR1 KGHSH and CDR2 LQKENI come from the germline V gene. CDR3 loop: CASSPLTPGQGYTEAFF. The CDR3 nucleotides read TGTGCCAGCTCACCACTCACCCCGGGACAGGGATACACTGAAGCTTTCTTT.

The chain links TRBV30 to TRBJ2-7, with no clear D. The V gene lost 5 bases and the J gene lost 4 bases, with 9 bases spanning the gap. CDR1 GTSNPN and CDR2 SVGIG come from the germline V gene (reference sequence). The CDR3 has 11 residues. CDR3 coding DNA: TGTGCCTGGTCTTCCCTTTACGAGCAGTACTTC. Translation: CAWSSLYEQYF. Complete variable domain (other parts from reference TRBV30 and TRBJ2-7): SQTIHQWPATLVQPVGSPLSLECTVEGTSNPNLYWYRQAAGRGLQLLFYSVGIGQISSEVPQNLSASRPQDRQFILSSKKLLLSDSGFYLCAWSSLYEQYFGPGTRLTVT.

The chain joins TRBV5-5 to TRBJ1-4; no reliable D call. This CDR3 contains 13 residues. V lost 1 base and J lost 3, with 4 bases in between. The V gene's germline CDR1 is SGHKS and CDR2 YYEKEE (reference sequence). CDR3 sequence: CASSLLPNEKLFF. DNA of the CDR3: TGTGCCAGCAGCTTGCTTCCTAATGAAAAACTGTTTTTT.

This clone was detected a few times. The chain combines TRBV20-1 with TRBJ1-5, with a weak D call TRBD1 (6 bases). This CDR3 is 11 amino acids long. Germline-derived CDR1 and CDR2 are DFQATT and SNEGSKA (reference sequence). Trimming cost V 7 bases and J 11 bases, with 15 bases left between them. CDR3 loop: CSGDVRGTQHF. The CDR3 DNA is TGCAGTGGGGATGTGAGGGGGACCCAGCATTTT.

This clone has a handful of counts. The chain uses TRBV7-2 and TRBJ1-4; no firm D call. The CDR3 is made up of 16 amino acids. Per germline, CDR1 SGHTA and CDR2 FQGNSA. V shed 0 bases and J shed 6 bases, with 14 bases lying between them. The DNA of the CDR3 is TGTGCCAGCAGCTTAGCGTTGAGGGCAGTAGATGAAAAACTGTTTTTT. It is translated as CASSLALRAVDEKLFF. Full variable domain (rest looked up from reference TRBV7-2 and TRBJ1-4): GAGVSQSPSNKVTEKGKDVELRCDPISGHTALYWYRQSLGQGLEFLIYFQGNSAPDKSGLPSDRFSAERTGGSVSTLTIQRTQQEDSAVYLCASSLALRAVDEKLFFGSGTQLSVL.

The V and J genes are TRBV5-1 and TRBJ1-3; the match to TRBD1 covers 8 bases. Germline CDR1 reads SGHRS; CDR2 reads YFSETQ. The CDR3 contains 16 residues. The junction had 10 bases not matched to a gene; V was cut back by 8 bases and J by 0 bases. The CDR3 is CASQPTGASSGNTIYF. The CDR3 bases are TGCGCCAGTCAGCCGACAGGGGCGAGCTCTGGAAACACCATATATTTT. Full variable domain (missing parts from reference TRBV5-1 and TRBJ1-3): KAGVTQTPRYLIKTRGQQVTLSCSPISGHRSVSWYQQTPGQGLQFLFEYFSETQRNKGNFPGRFSGRQFSNSRSEMNVSTLELGDSALYLCASQPTGASSGNTIYFGEGSWLTVV.

The V call is TRBV19, the J call TRBJ2-5; no firm D call. The CDR3 contains 13 residues. The ends were cut back, 4 bases at V and 5 bases at J, with 11 bases in the middle. The V gene's germline CDR1 is LNHDA and CDR2 SQIVND (reference sequence). For the CDR3, the DNA is TGTGCCAGTAGTAGGGCCCTCGGGGAGACCCAGTACTTC. Translated: CASSRALGETQYF.

The chain couples TRBV6-4 to TRBJ2-2, with D hard to call. The CDR3 runs 14 residues. Trimming stripped 6 bases from V and 1 base from J, with 9 bases between. CDR1 is MRHNA and CDR2 is SNTAGT in the germline V gene. The CDR3 is CASSRTGNTGELFF. The CDR3 nucleotides read TGTGCCAGCAGCCGGACGGGGAACACCGGGGAGCTGTTTTTT.

V gene TRBV7-9 combines with J gene TRBJ1-3; the D gene is possibly TRBD1 (5 bases). The length of the CDR3 is 14 residues. Trimming removed 4 bases from V and 0 bases from J, with 7 bases in between. From germline, CDR1 is SEHNR and CDR2 FQNEAQ (reference sequence). CDR3 DNA: TGTGCCAGCAGCTGGGACGGCTCTGGAAACACCATATATTTT. Protein: CASSWDGSGNTIYF.

The chain is built from TRBV5-4 and TRBJ1-3, with a tentative D call TRBD1 (5 bases). The CDR3 runs to 15 residues. V was cut by 2 bases and J by 0 bases, with 9 bases left in between. Germline lookup yields CDR1 SGHNT and CDR2 YYREEE (reference sequence). The CDR3 protein is CASSFGAASGNTIYF. The CDR3 DNA is TGTGCCAGCAGCTTTGGGGCAGCCTCTGGAAACACCATATATTTT.

V gene TRBV7-6 combines with J gene TRBJ2-1; 12 bases are shared with TRBD2. CDR3 length equals 16 residues. The ends lost 4 bases at V and 12 bases at J; junction bases unmatched: 13. The V gene's germline CDR1 is SGHVS and CDR2 FNYEAQ. The CDR3 nucleotides read TGTGCCAGCAGCTCACAGACTAGCGGGAGACAATACGGGCAGTTCTTC. It is translated as CASSSQTSGRQYGQFF. Looking up the rest from reference TRBV7-6 and TRBJ2-1 gives the full variable domain: GAGVSQSPRYKVTKRGQDVALRCDPISGHVSLYWYRQALGQGPEFLTYFNYEAQQDKSGLPNDRFSAERPEGSISTLTIQRTEQRDSAMYRCASSSQTSGRQYGQFFGPGTRLTVL.

The chain uses TRBV7-2 and TRBJ1-5, with D uncertain. Per the germline V gene, CDR1 is SGHTA and CDR2 is FQGNSA. This CDR3 is built from 16 residues. The V end was cut by 3 bases, the J end by 0 bases, with 12 bases between. The CDR3 reads CASSFRGYTSNQPQHF. In DNA form, the CDR3 reads TGTGCCAGCAGCTTCAGAGGGTATACTAGCAATCAGCCCCAGCATTTT.

Here the CDR3 DNA reads TGTGCCAGCTCACCGCAAGCCATGAACACTGAAGCTTTCTTT. This sequence encodes CASSPQAMNTEAFF. The chain combines TRBV18 with TRBJ1-1; D call uncertain. Germline V gene lookup returns CDR1 KGHSH and CDR2 LQKENI. Trimming took 3 bases from V and 0 from J, leaving 8 bases between them. CDR3 length: 14 amino acids. The complete variable domain, with remaining parts taken from reference TRBV18 and TRBJ1-1, reads NAGVMQNPRHLVRRRGQEARLRCSPMKGHSHVYWYRQLPEEGLKFMVYLQKENIIDESGMPKERFSAEFPKEGPSILRIQQVVRGDSAAYFCASSPQAMNTEAFFGQGTRLTVV.

The chain recombines TRBV5-1 with TRBJ2-4; weak D call: TRBD1 (6 bases). CDR3 length: 18 amino acids. Germline CDR1 is SGHRS and CDR2 is YFSETQ. Trimming left V 0 bases short and J 0 bases short, with 16 bases between. CDR3 residues: CASSLEARGYLAKNIQYF. CDR3 nucleotides: TGCGCCAGCAGCTTGGAAGCCAGGGGCTACCTAGCCAAAAACATTCAGTACTTC. The complete variable domain, with remaining parts taken from reference TRBV5-1 and TRBJ2-4, reads KAGVTQTPRYLIKTRGQQVTLSCSPISGHRSVSWYQQTPGQGLQFLFEYFSETQRNKGNFPGRFSGRQFSNSRSEMNVSTLELGDSALYLCASSLEARGYLAKNIQYFGAGTRLSVL.

V usage is TRBV5-4 and J usage is TRBJ2-5; a possible D gene is TRBD1 (5 bases). V was pared by 1 base and J by 3 bases, with 10 bases between. The CDR3 runs 14 residues. The germline CDR1 and CDR2 sequences are SGHNT and YYREEE (reference sequence). This CDR3 reads CASSLWAGKETQYF. CDR3 DNA: TGTGCCAGCAGCTTGTGGGCAGGGAAAGAGACCCAGTACTTC.

V is TRBV6-1 and J is TRBJ2-5; D call uncertain. CDR1 MNHNS and CDR2 SASEGT come from the germline V gene. This CDR3 region has 12 residues. V was cut by 2 bases and J by 4 bases, with 5 bases left in between. The CDR3: CASSEQLETQYF. CDR3 sequence (DNA): TGTGCCAGCAGTGAACAGTTAGAGACCCAGTACTTC.

This clone has a handful of counts. This chain joins TRBV19 and TRBJ1-2, with TRBD1 matching over 9 bases. Germline lookup yields CDR1 LNHDA and CDR2 SQIVND (reference sequence). V was clipped by 1 base and J by 4 bases; unmatched bases: 4. CDR3 length: 15 amino acids. The DNA of the CDR3 is TGTGCCAGTAGTATAGGGACAGGGGCCCCCTATGGCTACACCTTC. Translated: CASSIGTGAPYGYTF.

The chain links TRBV5-5 to TRBJ2-1; 7 nucleotides align to TRBD2. The CDR3 consists of 17 residues. Germline loops: CDR1 SGHKS, CDR2 YYEKEE (reference sequence). V was pared by 4 bases and J by 3 bases, with 13 bases of the junction left unmatched. The CDR3 region is CASSGEGRPVRYNEQFF. For the CDR3, the DNA is TGTGCCAGCAGCGGGGAGGGAAGACCTGTCCGCTACAATGAGCAGTTCTTC.

CDR3 residues: CASSHPSSDTQYF. The CDR3 DNA sequence: TGTGCCAGCAGCCACCCGAGCTCGGATACGCAGTATTTT. V gene TRBV12-3 or TRBV12-4 combines with J gene TRBJ2-3; D is unclear. The CDR3 consists of 13 residues. V was clipped by 6 bases and J by 6 bases, with 13 bases between them.

This clone was detected only a few times. V is TRBV19 and J is TRBJ2-3; 8 bases line up with TRBD1. This CDR3 is built from 14 residues. The germline V gene has CDR1 LNHDA and CDR2 SQIVND (reference sequence). V dropped 7 bases and J dropped 6; count of bases not matched to a gene: 9. CDR3 region: CASMGGQGLDTQYF. The CDR3 coding sequence is TGTGCCAGTATGGGCGGACAGGGACTGGATACGCAGTATTTT.